A single sample gave rise to the 13 T cell receptor beta chains below, sequenced in a study of T cells after yellow fever vaccination. Each CDR3 protein gets one entry after TCRdb re-called the 5' RACE reads with MiXCR. The sample has about 31,000 distinct CDR3 sequences, over 9.5% seen once. The sample in question was PBMCs, either bulk or a sorted T-cell subset (CD4+, CD8+, memory, or dextramer-sorted; not recorded which), obtained around 14 days after the first yellow fever vaccination. These receptor sequences come from a man between 18 and 35 years old who received the YFV17D yellow fever vaccine.

This clonotype came up many times. This sequence joins TRBV11-2 and TRBJ2-6; no reliable D call. The CDR3 runs 19 residues. Germline CDR1 reads SGHAT; CDR2 reads FQNNGV. Trimming shortened V by 3 bases and J by 5 bases, and 23 bases separated the two germline ends. The CDR3 DNA is TGTGCCAGCAGCTTGAAATTACAACACACCCTTCTCTGGGCCAACGTCCTGACTTTC. This sequence encodes CASSLKLQHTLLWANVLTF.

This clonotype has a count of ten or more. This rearrangement joins TRBV5-8 to TRBJ2-5; D perhaps matches TRBD1 (6 bases). V was pared by 2 bases and J by 5 bases, with 13 bases between. The CDR3 has 14 residues. Germline V CDR1 and CDR2: SGHTS, YDEGEE. CDR3: CASSFFQGLETQYF. The CDR3 DNA reads as TGTGCCAGCAGCTTCTTTCAGGGGCTTGAGACCCAGTACTTC.

This clonotype was seen ten or more times. The chain recombines TRBV5-1 with TRBJ2-3; D might be TRBD1 (5 bases). The CDR3 totals 14 residues. V was pared by 6 bases and J by 0 bases, with 11 bases between. CDR1 and CDR2 from the germline V gene are SGHRS and YFSETQ. DNA of the CDR3: TGCGCCAGCAATAGGGGTGGAAGCACAGATACGCAGTATTTT. Encoded protein: CASNRGGSTDTQYF.

This clonotype came up a few times. The chain links TRBV20-1 to TRBJ2-7; TRBD2 aligns across 15 bases. J was trimmed by 2 bases and V by 5 bases; bases with no gene match: 7. From germline, CDR1 is DFQATT and CDR2 SNEGSKA (reference sequence). The CDR3 spans 16 residues. CDR3 DNA: TGCAGTGCTGATCGGACTAGCGGGGGGGATCCCTACGAGCAGTACGTC. Its translation is CSADRTSGGDPYEQYV.

A few counts support this clonotype. One base away lies a much larger clone, so this may be a sequencing read error. This chain links TRBV12-3 or TRBV12-4 with TRBJ1-2; D gene unclear. The length of the CDR3 is 15 residues. V was pared by 6 bases and J by 1 base, with 15 bases between. This chain's CDR3 is CASSRDMGNNYGYTF. The CDR3 nucleotides read TGTGCCAGCAGCCGTGACATGGGAAATAACTATGGCTACACCTTC.

This clonotype was detected many times. This chain links TRBV10-3 with TRBJ2-3; D may be TRBD1 (6 bases). CDR1 ENHRY and CDR2 SYGVKD come from the germline V gene. The CDR3 spans 14 residues. The V end lost 10 bases, the J end lost 2 bases, and 16 bases lay between the germline ends. CDR3: CATQFQGLTDTQYF. In DNA, the CDR3 is TGTGCCACCCAATTCCAGGGGCTCACAGATACGCAGTATTTT.

This clonotype was seen repeatedly, ten times or more. The rearrangement links TRBV27 to TRBJ1-4; 9 nucleotides agree with TRBD1. Germline trimming cut 5 bases from V and 8 bases from J; bases unmatched to any gene: 6. The V gene's germline CDR1 is MNHEY and CDR2 SMNVEV (reference sequence). The CDR3 is 14 amino acids. This CDR3 reads CASSQGTGLEKLFF. CDR3 bases: TGTGCCAGCAGTCAAGGGACAGGGTTGGAAAAACTGTTTTTT.

This clonotype was recorded at least ten times. The CDR3 region is CASSPRGGDTQYF. The CDR3 region has the DNA TGTGCCAGCAGCCCCCGGGGTGGAGATACGCAGTATTTT. The chain has TRBV9 and TRBJ2-3; a possible D gene is TRBD2 (5 bases). Trimming took off 4 bases at V and 5 bases at J, with 11 bases between the two ends. The CDR3 is 13 amino acids. Germline CDR1 SGDLS, CDR2 YYNGEE.

By proportion, this clonotype is medium-sized. This CDR3 reads CASSQMTTNEKLFF. The CDR3 DNA reads TGTGCCAGCAGTCAGATGACAACTAATGAAAAACTGTTTTTT. The V and J genes are TRBV12-3 or TRBV12-4 and TRBJ1-4, with D hard to call. The length of the CDR3 is 14 residues. The V end lost 5 bases, the J end lost 0 bases, and 7 bases lay between the germline ends.

This clonotype has ten or more counts. The chain recombines TRBV11-2 with TRBJ2-3; 9 bases agree with TRBD2. After removal of 4 bases from V and 0 bases from J, the junction contained 14 bases not matched to a gene. Per germline, CDR1 SGHAT and CDR2 FQNNGV. The length of the CDR3 is 19 residues. CDR3 sequence: CASSSTDPSGVSSTDTQYF. In DNA, the CDR3 is TGTGCCAGCAGCTCGACTGACCCTAGCGGGGTTTCTAGCACAGATACGCAGTATTTT.

The rearrangement joins TRBV23-1 to TRBJ2-1; 8 bases agree with TRBD2. TRBV23-1 is classed as an ORF, of uncertain function. The CDR3 has 17 residues. The V segment lost 2 bases and the J segment 1 base; nucleotides outside the gene matches: 7. Here the CDR3 DNA reads TGCGCCAGCAGTCAACCGCTGGCGGGGGGTTCCTACAATGAGCAGTTCTTC. Protein sequence: CASSQPLAGGSYNEQFF.

This clonotype was observed at least ten times. The chain employs TRBV19 and TRBJ1-6; the D gene is possibly TRBD1 (5 bases). The CDR3 is 15 residues long. From germline, CDR1 is LNHDA and CDR2 SQIVND (reference sequence). Deletions cut 6 bases from V and 10 bases from J, with 19 bases between. Written as DNA, the CDR3 is TGTGCCAGTAGCCCGATACAGGATTCGCGATCACCCCTCCACTTT. It specifies CASSPIQDSRSPLHF.

This clonotype was counted at least ten times. The rearrangement uses TRBV7-9 and TRBJ1-1, with 8 bases that match TRBD1. Germline trimming cut 3 bases from V and 6 bases from J; bases unmatched to any gene: 6. The CDR3 is 14 amino acids. Germline V gene lookup returns CDR1 SEHNR and CDR2 FQNEAQ (reference sequence). The CDR3 sequence is CASSLTGAGAEAFF. The CDR3 DNA follows: TGTGCCAGCAGCTTGACAGGGGCGGGGGCTGAAGCTTTCTTT.